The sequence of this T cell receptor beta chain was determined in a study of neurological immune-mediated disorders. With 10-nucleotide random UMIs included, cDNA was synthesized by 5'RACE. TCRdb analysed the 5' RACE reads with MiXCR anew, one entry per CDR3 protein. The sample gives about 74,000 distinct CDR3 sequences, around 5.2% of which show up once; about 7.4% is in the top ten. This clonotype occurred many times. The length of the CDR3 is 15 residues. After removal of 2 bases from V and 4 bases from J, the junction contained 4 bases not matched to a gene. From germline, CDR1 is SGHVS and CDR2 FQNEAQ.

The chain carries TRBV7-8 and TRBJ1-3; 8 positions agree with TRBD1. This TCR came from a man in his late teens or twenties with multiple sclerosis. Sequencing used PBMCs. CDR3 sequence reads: CASSLMQGAGNTIYF. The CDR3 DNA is TGTGCCAGCAGCTTAATGCAGGGGGCAGGAAACACCATATATTTT.